This T cell receptor (beta chain) was found in a study of graft-versus-host responses after intestinal transplantation. Findings and limits, study-wide: Peak circulating GvH clone levels were associated with early post-transplant HvG declines.

Only one count was recorded for this clone. Its target is not known. The same CDR3 arises from other DNA sequences in this sample as well. Method: immunoSEQ multiplex PCR; TCRdb's copy keeps in-frame clones and lacks some. The sample records about 110,000 clones, about 93% being singletons. Sequencing was performed on unstimulated CD8+ T cells sorted from spleen or lymph node cells, taken before intestinal transplant. The clonotype was recovered from a human donor who received an intestinal transplant.

CDR3 protein: CASSLDRTNTEAFF. The CDR3 nucleotides are TGTGCCAGCAGCCTCGACAGAACGAACACTGAAGCTTTCTTT. The chain uses TRBV7-9 and TRBJ1-1, with a possible D match to TRBD1 (5 bases). The CDR3 is made up of 14 amino acids. Germline V lookup: CDR1 SEHNR, CDR2 FQNEAQ (reference sequence). The V and J ends lost 5 bases and 1 base respectively, with 11 bases between them.